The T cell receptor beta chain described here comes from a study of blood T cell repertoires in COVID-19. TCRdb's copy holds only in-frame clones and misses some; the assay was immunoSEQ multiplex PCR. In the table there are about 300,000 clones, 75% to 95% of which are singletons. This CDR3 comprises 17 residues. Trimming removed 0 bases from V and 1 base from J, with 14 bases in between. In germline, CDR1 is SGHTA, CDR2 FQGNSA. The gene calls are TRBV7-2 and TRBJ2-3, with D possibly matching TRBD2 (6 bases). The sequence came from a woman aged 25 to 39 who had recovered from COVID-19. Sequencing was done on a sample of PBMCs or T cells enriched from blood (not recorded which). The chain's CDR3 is CASSLAFSGPGTDTQYF. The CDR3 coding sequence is TGTGCCAGCAGCTTAGCCTTTAGCGGTCCCGGCACAGATACGCAGTATTTT. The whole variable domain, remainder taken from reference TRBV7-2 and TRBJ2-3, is GAGVSQSPSNKVTEKGKDVELRCDPISGHTALYWYRQSLGQGLEFLIYFQGNSAPDKSGLPSDRFSAERTGGSVSTLTIQRTQQEDSAVYLCASSLAFSGPGTDTQYFGPGTRLTVL.